The 3 T cell receptor beta chains given below trace back to one sample, sequenced in a study of T-cell memory formation after mild COVID-19. TCRdb recomputed calls from the 5' RACE reads with MiXCR, one row per CDR3 protein. Among 80,000 to 95,000 distinct CDR3 sequences listed, more than 20% were seen once. The sequencing sample was made of PBMCs or a T cell subset sorted from them (not recorded which). Every receptor here comes from a man aged 18 to 30 who had mild COVID-19 (a few samples of this study predate the infection). Cell type and time point are not known.

This CDR3 reads CSATTWGRTYYEQYV. In DNA, the CDR3 is TGCAGTGCTACCACTTGGGGGCGTACATACTACGAGCAGTACGTC. V is TRBV20-1 and J is TRBJ2-7; possibly TRBD1 for D (6 bases). Germline lookup yields CDR1 DFQATT and CDR2 SNEGSKA (reference sequence). The CDR3 runs 15 residues. Deletions cut 4 bases from V and 3 bases from J, with 19 bases between.

The chain combines TRBV6-2 or TRBV6-3 with TRBJ2-5; D may be TRBD1 (5 bases). From germline, CDR1 is MNHEY and CDR2 SVGEGT. The CDR3 sequence is 15 residues long. V was pared by 2 bases and J by 4 bases, with 14 bases between. CDR3 amino acids: CASSYSFREAETQYF. The DNA of the CDR3 is TGTGCCAGCAGTTACAGTTTCAGGGAAGCAGAGACCCAGTACTTC.

This clonotype has only a few counts. V gene TRBV20-1 combines with J gene TRBJ2-1, with 7 nucleotides matching TRBD2. The germline V gene encodes CDR1 DFQATT and CDR2 SNEGSKA (reference sequence). V gave up 5 bases and J gave up 8 bases; unmatched junction bases: 15. The CDR3 covers 15 residues. CDR3 coding DNA: TGCAGTGCTCCCCGGCTAGCGAGCGGGGTCGATGAGCAGTTCTTC. It codes for CSAPRLASGVDEQFF.